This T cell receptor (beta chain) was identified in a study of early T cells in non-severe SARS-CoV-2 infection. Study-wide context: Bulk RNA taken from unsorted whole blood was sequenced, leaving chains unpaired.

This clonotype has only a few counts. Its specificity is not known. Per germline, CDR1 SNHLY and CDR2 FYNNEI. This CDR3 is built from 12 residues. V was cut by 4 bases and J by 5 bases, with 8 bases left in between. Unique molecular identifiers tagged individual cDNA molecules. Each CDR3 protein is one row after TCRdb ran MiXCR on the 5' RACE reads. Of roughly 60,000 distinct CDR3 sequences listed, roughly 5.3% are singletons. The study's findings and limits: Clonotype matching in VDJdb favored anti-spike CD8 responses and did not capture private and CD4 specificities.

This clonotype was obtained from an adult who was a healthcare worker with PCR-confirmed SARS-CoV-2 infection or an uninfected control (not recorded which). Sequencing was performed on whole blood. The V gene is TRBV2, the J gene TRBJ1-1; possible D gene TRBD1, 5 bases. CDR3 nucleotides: TGTGCCAGCAGTGCGGGGGATACTGAAGCTTTCTTT. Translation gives CASSAGDTEAFF.